What follows is one TCR beta chain and its context. The antigen is undetermined. Generated by immunoSEQ multiplex PCR, the TCRdb table keeps only in-frame clones and is missing some. This table holds approximately 73,000 clones, around 86% found once. This sample is part of a study of radiotherapy plus CTLA-4 blockade in lung cancer. Findings of the study overall: Reports identified early blood T cell clone dynamics, with interferon-beta, as the best response predictor.

The sequencing here drew on peripheral blood, taken from a patient treated with radiotherapy plus ipilimumab. This TCR was sampled from a human donor with non-small cell lung cancer that progressed on radiotherapy plus ipilimumab.

In nucleotides, the CDR3 is TGCGCCAGCAGCCCAGGGACTAGCGGCACCGGGGAGCTGTTTTTT. Its translation: CASSPGTSGTGELFF. The J gene is TRBJ2-2, the V gene TRBV5-1, with 11 bases that match TRBD2. Germline V gene sequence: CDR1 SGHRS, CDR2 YFSETQ. The CDR3 extends over 15 amino acids. With 4 bases clipped from V and 4 bases from J, the junction kept 3 bases outside the gene matches.